These 26 T cell receptor beta chains were all obtained from the same sample, sequenced in a study of blood T cell repertoires in COVID-19. Sequencing used immunoSEQ multiplex PCR; TCRdb keeps in-frame clones, though not all of them. Of roughly 100,000 clones in the sample, around four fifths were seen once. Source material: peripheral blood. The receptors here all came from a man aged 55 to 70 with acute or convalescent COVID-19.

The rearrangement joins TRBV28 to TRBJ2-2, with D perhaps matching TRBD2 (6 bases). The CDR3 covers 14 residues. Trimming pared 6 bases from V and 5 bases from J, leaving 13 bases between. From germline, CDR1 is MDHEN and CDR2 SYDVKM. The CDR3 reads CASRKSGRTGELFF. The CDR3, as DNA: TGTGCCAGCAGGAAGTCCGGGAGAACCGGGGAGCTGTTTTTT.

This chain uses TRBV7-2 with TRBJ2-5; possible D gene TRBD2, 6 bases. Germline assignment: CDR1 SGHTA and CDR2 FQGNSA. The CDR3 is 16 residues long. Trimming took 1 base from V and 3 from J, leaving 15 bases between them. The CDR3 reads CASSLGGDPYKETQYF. The CDR3 DNA sequence: TGTGCCAGCAGCTTAGGGGGGGACCCTTACAAAGAGACCCAGTACTTC.

The table lists this clone with a count of one. The genes are TRBV2 and TRBJ2-3, with a weak D call TRBD2 (5 bases). Looked up from germline, CDR1 is SNHLY and CDR2 is FYNNEI. There are 12 residues in the CDR3. V was pared by 5 bases and J by 6 bases, with 9 bases between. The CDR3 DNA follows: TGTGCCAGCAGTTGGACTCTCGATACGCAGTATTTT. This translates into CASSWTLDTQYF.

This clone appeared a few times. It is unclear where the CDR3 begins or ends on the DNA, so no DNA is shown, and the CDR3 is as TCRdb lists it. The V call is TRBV10-3, the J call TRBJ2-2; the table gives TRBD1 as D, unverified against the DNA. Germline CDR1 is ENHRY and CDR2 is SYGVKD. Inclusive of both ends, the CDR3 amounts to 16 amino acids. The CDR3 loop reads CAISTSDRGHPGELFF.

The rearrangement joins TRBV7-6 to TRBJ1-6; D call uncertain. Trimming pared 5 bases from V and 7 bases from J, leaving 18 bases between. In germline, CDR1 is SGHVS, CDR2 FNYEAQ. The CDR3 contains 16 residues. The CDR3 region has the DNA TGTGCCAGCAGCCCATTGTTACAGATACAAAATTCACCCCTCCACTTT. It encodes CASSPLLQIQNSPLHF.

The chain has TRBV24-1 and TRBJ2-7; D is possibly TRBD1 (6 bases). Trimming left V 5 bases short and J 1 base short, with 14 bases between. The CDR3 spans 15 residues. Germline V gene lookup returns CDR1 KGHDR and CDR2 SFDVKD. The CDR3 DNA reads as TGTGCCACCAGTGTAAGCAAAGGGGGATCCTACGAGCAGTACTTC. It specifies CATSVSKGGSYEQYF.

This chain connects TRBV5-4 to TRBJ2-5; a weak D match, TRBD2 (7 bases). Germline values: CDR1 SGHNT, CDR2 YYREEE (reference sequence). V was clipped by 4 bases and J by 5 bases, with 21 bases between them. This CDR3 is 16 amino acids long. In DNA, the CDR3 is TGTGCCAGCAGCCCCCGGGGGGCGCTCCAGTGGGAGACCCAGTACTTC. Translated, it gives CASSPRGALQWETQYF.

This sequence joins TRBV3-1 (or the pseudogene TRBV3-2) and TRBJ1-1; 10 nucleotides line up with TRBD1. The CDR3 sequence is 18 residues long. Germline lookup yields CDR1 LGHDT and CDR2 YNNKEL (reference sequence). V shed 4 bases and J 1 base; nucleotides not matched to a gene: 12. CDR3: CASSLKSGTGVGNTEAFF. DNA of the CDR3: TGTGCCAGCAGCCTAAAATCCGGGACAGGGGTTGGGAACACTGAAGCTTTCTTT.

There are a few counts of this clone. The J gene is TRBJ2-1, the V gene TRBV19, with TRBD2 matching over 9 bases. Germline V gene lookup returns CDR1 LNHDA and CDR2 SQIVND (reference sequence). J gave up 9 bases and V 10 bases, and 7 bases lay outside the gene matches. This CDR3 contains 12 residues. The CDR3 bases are TGTGCCACTGGACTAGCGTTGAGTGAGCAGTTCTTC. Translation: CATGLALSEQFF.

V and J are TRBV7-2 and TRBJ2-1; 10 bases fit TRBD2. Losses at the gene ends were 6 bases for V and 2 bases for J; bases not matched to a gene: 4. The CDR3 length is 15 residues. In germline, CDR1 is SGHTA, CDR2 FQGNSA. The CDR3, as DNA: TGTGCCAGCAGGAGCGGGGGGGCTACCTACAATGAGCAGTTCTTC. Protein sequence: CASRSGGATYNEQFF.

The chain recombines TRBV3-1 (or the pseudogene TRBV3-2) with TRBJ2-4; D unclear. The CDR3 totals 13 residues. Germline V CDR1 and CDR2: LGHDT, YNNKEL (reference sequence). Trimming removed 0 bases at V and 8 bases at J, with 8 bases between. CDR3 bases: TGTGCCAGCAGCCAAGAGGCCACGTACATTCAGTACTTC. Encoded protein: CASSQEATYIQYF.

V gene TRBV19 combines with J gene TRBJ1-3; TRBD1 might be the D (6 bases). The CDR3 runs to 14 residues. Germline lookup yields CDR1 LNHDA and CDR2 SQIVND (reference sequence). V was clipped by 5 bases and J by 7 bases, with 15 bases between them. CDR3 nucleotides: TGTGCCAGTAGTTTCGGACAGAACCGGAACACCATATATTTT. Protein product: CASSFGQNRNTIYF.

The chain combines TRBV5-1 with TRBJ2-1; D is possibly TRBD2 (5 bases). With 5 bases removed from V and 4 bases from J, the gap between germline ends came to 10 bases. Germline V lookup: CDR1 SGHRS, CDR2 YFSETQ. The CDR3 spans 13 residues. This chain's CDR3 is CASRRGEYNEQFF. The CDR3 DNA sequence: TGCGCCAGCAGACGGGGAGAGTACAATGAGCAGTTCTTC.

The V call is TRBV19, the J call TRBJ2-2, with a possible D match to TRBD2 (6 bases). The CDR3 consists of 19 residues. The germline V gene encodes CDR1 LNHDA and CDR2 SQIVND (reference sequence). The V end lost 6 bases, the J end lost 3 bases, and 26 bases lay between the germline ends. This chain's CDR3 is CASRYRMGLRRGDTGELFF. In DNA, the CDR3 is TGTGCCAGTAGGTACCGCATGGGGTTACGGCGGGGCGACACCGGGGAGCTGTTTTTT.

CDR3 in DNA: TGTGCCAGCAGCTTGATTGACAGTAACTATGGCTACACCTTC. Amino acid sequence: CASSLIDSNYGYTF. The J gene is TRBJ1-2, the V gene TRBV5-6; D is perhaps TRBD1 (5 bases). This CDR3 spans 14 amino acids. Trimming pared 1 base from V and 1 base from J, leaving 8 bases between. The germline CDR1 and CDR2 sequences are SGHDT and YYEEEE.

The V gene is TRBV7-2, the J gene TRBJ2-7, with 9 bases that match TRBD1. The trim removed 2 bases at V and 0 bases at J, leaving 5 bases unmatched. The CDR3 consists of 16 residues. Germline V lookup: CDR1 SGHTA, CDR2 FQGNSA. In DNA, the CDR3 is TGTGCCAGCAGCTTAAGGACAGGGGATCTCTCCTACGAGCAGTACTTC. This sequence encodes CASSLRTGDLSYEQYF.

The rearrangement links TRBV20-1 to TRBJ2-2; no reliable D call. Germline values: CDR1 DFQATT, CDR2 SNEGSKA (reference sequence). The ends were cut back, 6 bases at V and 3 bases at J, with 2 bases in the middle. The CDR3 sequence is 10 residues long. The CDR3 reads CSAYTGELFF. The CDR3 DNA reads TGCAGTGCCTACACCGGGGAGCTGTTTTTT.

The rearrangement links TRBV12-5 to TRBJ2-5, with D maybe TRBD2 (5 bases). The CDR3 loop spans 16 amino acids. Looked up from germline, CDR1 is LGHNT and CDR2 is FRNRAP. V gave up 0 bases and J gave up 5 bases, with 16 bases separating them. CDR3 residues: CASGLVGVSREETQYF. As DNA, the CDR3 is TGTGCTAGTGGTTTGGTAGGCGTTTCTAGGGAGGAGACCCAGTACTTC.

The chain recombines TRBV2 with TRBJ2-7; weak D call: TRBD1 (5 bases). In germline, CDR1 is SNHLY, CDR2 FYNNEI. CDR3 length equals 14 residues. Trimming removed 1 base at V and 4 bases at J, with 11 bases between. As DNA, the CDR3 is TGTGCCAGCAGTGAAGGGGGCGCGAAATACGAGCAGTACTTC. Translated: CASSEGGAKYEQYF.

The CDR3 sequence: CASTWGGNEQFF. For the CDR3, the DNA is TGTGCCAGCACCTGGGGAGGGAATGAGCAGTTCTTC. The genes are TRBV12-3 or TRBV12-4 and TRBJ2-1, with 7 bases lining up with TRBD2. V dropped 7 bases and J dropped 7; count of bases not matched to a gene: 4. The CDR3 is made up of 12 amino acids.

This chain uses TRBV3-1 (or the pseudogene TRBV3-2) with TRBJ2-1; the match to TRBD2 covers 12 bases. Germline values: CDR1 LGHDT, CDR2 YNNKEL (reference sequence). The CDR3 extends over 16 amino acids. V lost 1 base, J lost 9 bases, and 7 bases stayed unmatched. The CDR3 region is CASSQGTGLAGSEQFF. The CDR3 coding sequence is TGTGCCAGCAGCCAAGGGACAGGACTAGCGGGGTCTGAGCAGTTCTTC.

This sequence joins TRBV11-2 and TRBJ2-7; 8 positions match TRBD1. Germline CDR1 and CDR2: SGHAT and FQNNGV. V lost 1 base, J lost 9 bases, and 5 bases stayed unmatched. The CDR3 sequence is 13 residues long. The CDR3 DNA is TGTGCCAGCAGCTTAGCCCAGGGGGCTGCGCAGTACTTC. It yields the protein CASSLAQGAAQYF. Complete variable domain (other parts from reference TRBV11-2 and TRBJ2-7): EAGVAQSPRYKIIEKRQSVAFWCNPISGHATLYWYQQILGQGPKLLIQFQNNGVVDDSQLPKDRFSAERLKGVDSTLKIQPAKLEDSAVYLCASSLAQGAAQYFGPGTRLTVT.

The chain employs TRBV6-5 and TRBJ2-7; 7 nucleotides match TRBD1. The ends lost 8 bases at V and 7 bases at J; junction bases unmatched: 14. From germline, CDR1 is MNHEY and CDR2 SVGAGI. The CDR3 covers 14 residues. Here the CDR3 DNA reads TGTGCCAGCCAACCAGGGGGTCCGAGTGATGAGCAGTACTTC. This encodes CASQPGGPSDEQYF.

The rearrangement links TRBV29-1 to TRBJ2-1, with unresolved D. Trimming cost V 3 bases and J 0 bases, with 9 bases left between them. From germline, CDR1 is SQVTM and CDR2 ANQGSEA. The CDR3 runs to 14 residues. In DNA form, the CDR3 reads TGCAGCGTTGAGATCTTTAGCTCCTACAATGAGCAGTTCTTC. Translating gives CSVEIFSSYNEQFF.

The V gene is TRBV28, the J gene TRBJ1-2; D is undetermined. This CDR3 spans 11 amino acids. Germline CDR1 is MDHEN and CDR2 is SYDVKM. V lost 9 bases and J 4 bases, leaving 9 bases between the germline ends. DNA of the CDR3: TGTGCCAGTGGTTCTATCTATGGCTACACCTTC. Its translation: CASGSIYGYTF.

The chain links TRBV28 to TRBJ1-5, with a weak D call TRBD1 (6 bases). V lost 4 bases and J lost 4, with 11 bases in between. This CDR3 spans 14 amino acids. Germline V gene data show CDR1 as MDHEN and CDR2 as SYDVKM. The DNA for the CDR3 is TGTGCCAGCAGTTCGGACAGTCTTAATCAGCCCCAGCATTTT. Amino acid sequence: CASSSDSLNQPQHF.